This T cell receptor beta chain was recovered during a study of immune heterogeneity within non-small cell lung tumors (dated by TCRdb to the late 2010s). About the study as a whole: By histology, a handful of squamous cell carcinomas, 10 non-squamous carcinomas and 1 tumor not otherwise specified were included. The study combined whole-exome sequencing, RNA-seq and TCR beta repertoire sequencing of multiple spatially distinct regions from each NSCLC tumor to examine intratumoral immune heterogeneity. TCR repertoires were analyzed from 55 to 70 tumor loci of roughly 15 patients, whereas transcriptome data were available for only roughly 43 loci from more than nine patients. Neoantigen binding to each patient's HLA alleles was predicted with netMHCpan-3.0 for mutant peptides of 8 to 11 amino acids. General findings and caveats noted by the study authors: Within a patient, the same dominant CDR3B clonotypes appeared at multiple loci, but different tumor locations also contained unique high-frequency clones. For the most part, high-frequency TCR beta clonotypes differed from one individual patient to another. Local T-cell repertoire clonality showed a statistically significant but moderate positive correlation with local tumor mutational burden (R around 0.35).

Genomic DNA was extracted from bulk tumor tissue and used as the TCR template, and approximately 600 ng gDNA was amplified per sample. During surgery, multiple biopsies were taken from each primary tumor, with sampling sites spaced as far apart as possible within the tumor mass. The study cohort was described as untreated, and the patients were newly diagnosed NSCLC cases having curative surgery. The donor group was made up of roughly 15 newly diagnosed non-small cell lung cancer patients undergoing surgery with curative intent. The resected tumor masses were reviewed by two independent pathologists. Only DNA and RNA samples of high quality went on to sequencing. From cysteine to phenylalanine, the CDR3 is 15 amino acids long. Here the CDR3 DNA is all that survives: 45 bases in frame from base 1. CDR1 and CDR2, looked up from the germline V gene, are LGHNA and YNFKEQ. V is cut back by 0 bases and J by 2 bases, with 4 bases in the junction unmatched.

The TCR beta CDR3 region was amplified with a multiplex PCR system, in which a first round of around 10 cycles was run using 32 V-gene forward and 13 J-gene reverse primers. The first PCR round used a QIAGEN Multiplex PCR Kit, and the primer sequences were filed in Chinese patent CN105087789A. A second PCR round added Illumina universal primers using the Phusion High-Fidelity PCR Kit. Sequencing of the TCR libraries was done on the Illumina HiSeq X Ten platform in paired-end mode with a 151 bp read length. As for the original processing: Cutadapt removed reads without multiplex PCR primers, PEAR merged read pairs, and MiXCR with default settings called CDR3 regions. Repertoire diversity used Shannon entropy, and clonality was computed as one minus Shannon entropy divided by ln of productive unique sequence count. A clonotype counted as a dominant or high-frequency T-cell clone when its frequency was 0.5% or higher. TCRdb took the public reads, trimmed them with fastp at Q25, ran MiXCR for clone calling and kept in-frame beta chains. Entries that share a CDR3 protein sequence are merged under the most common genes and DNA. What appears here as the V and J calls and clone size reflects TCRdb's work, not the paper's. This sample has some 31,000 distinct CDR3 sequences in its table, and around 30% of those were observed once. Approximately 4% of the sample goes to the ten largest clones.

This clonotype was observed a handful of times. The target of this receptor is not known. Qualities for individual bases were not recorded, and no much larger clone is one base off. The specimen was lung tumor tissue. The clonotype comes from a middle-aged man with non-small cell lung cancer. The chain is assembled from TRBV4-2 and TRBJ2-7, with TRBD2 matching 7 junction bases. The CDR3 is CASSQDPLAAYEQYF. At the DNA level, the sequence is TGTGCCAGCAGCCAAGATCCTCTAGCGGCCTACGAGCAGTACTTC.